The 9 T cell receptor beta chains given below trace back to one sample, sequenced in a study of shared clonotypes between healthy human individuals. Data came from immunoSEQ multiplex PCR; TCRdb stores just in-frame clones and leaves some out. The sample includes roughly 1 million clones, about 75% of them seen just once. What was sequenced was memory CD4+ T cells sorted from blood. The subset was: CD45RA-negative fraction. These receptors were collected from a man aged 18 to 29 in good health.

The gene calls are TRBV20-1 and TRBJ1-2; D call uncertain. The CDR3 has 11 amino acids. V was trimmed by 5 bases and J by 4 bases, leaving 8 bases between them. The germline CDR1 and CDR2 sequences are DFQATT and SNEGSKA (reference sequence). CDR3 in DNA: TGCAGTGCTCCCCACCCCTATGGCTACACCTTC. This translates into CSAPHPYGYTF.

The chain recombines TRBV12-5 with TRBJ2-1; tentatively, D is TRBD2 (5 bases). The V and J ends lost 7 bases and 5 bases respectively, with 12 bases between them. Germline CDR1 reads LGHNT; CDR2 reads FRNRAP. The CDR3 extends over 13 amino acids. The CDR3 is CASAQRNDNEQFF. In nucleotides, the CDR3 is TGTGCTAGTGCTCAGCGGAACGACAATGAGCAGTTCTTC.

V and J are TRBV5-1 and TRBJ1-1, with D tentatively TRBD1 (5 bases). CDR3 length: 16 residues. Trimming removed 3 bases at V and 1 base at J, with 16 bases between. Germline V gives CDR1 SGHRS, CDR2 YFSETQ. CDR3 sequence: CASSSQVAVANTEAFF. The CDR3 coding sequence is TGCGCCAGCAGCTCACAGGTGGCGGTGGCGAACACTGAAGCTTTCTTT.

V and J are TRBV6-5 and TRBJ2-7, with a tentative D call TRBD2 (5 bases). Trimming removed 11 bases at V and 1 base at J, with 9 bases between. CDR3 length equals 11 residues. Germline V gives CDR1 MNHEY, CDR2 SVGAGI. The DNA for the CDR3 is TGTGCCGTCAGAGGGTCCTACGAGCAGTACTTC. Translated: CAVRGSYEQYF.

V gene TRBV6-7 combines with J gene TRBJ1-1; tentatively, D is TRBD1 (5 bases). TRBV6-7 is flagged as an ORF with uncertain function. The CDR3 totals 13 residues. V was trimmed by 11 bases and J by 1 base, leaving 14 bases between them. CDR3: CAGDGTGNTEAFF. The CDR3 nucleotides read TGTGCCGGAGACGGGACCGGGAACACTGAAGCTTTCTTT.

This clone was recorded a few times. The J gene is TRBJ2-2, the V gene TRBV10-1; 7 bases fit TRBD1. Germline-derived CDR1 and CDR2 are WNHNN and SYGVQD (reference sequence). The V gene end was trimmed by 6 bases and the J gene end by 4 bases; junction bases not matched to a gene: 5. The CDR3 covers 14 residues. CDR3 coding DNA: TGCGCCAGCAGCCCCGGGACAGCCACCGGGGAGCTGTTTTTT. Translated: CASSPGTATGELFF.

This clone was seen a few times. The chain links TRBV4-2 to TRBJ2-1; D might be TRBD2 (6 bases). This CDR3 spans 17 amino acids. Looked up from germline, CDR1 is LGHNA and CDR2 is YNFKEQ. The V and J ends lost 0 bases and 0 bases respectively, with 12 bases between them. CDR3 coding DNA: TGTGCCAGCAGCCAAGACGCCGGGGGTAGCTCCTACAATGAGCAGTTCTTC. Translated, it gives CASSQDAGGSSYNEQFF.

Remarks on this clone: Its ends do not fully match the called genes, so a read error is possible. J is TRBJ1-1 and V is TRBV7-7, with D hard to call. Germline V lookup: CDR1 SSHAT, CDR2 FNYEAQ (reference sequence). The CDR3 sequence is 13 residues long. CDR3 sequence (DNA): TGTGCTAGCAGTCCCTTCAGGAACACTGAAGCTTTCTTT. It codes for CASSPFRNTEAFF.

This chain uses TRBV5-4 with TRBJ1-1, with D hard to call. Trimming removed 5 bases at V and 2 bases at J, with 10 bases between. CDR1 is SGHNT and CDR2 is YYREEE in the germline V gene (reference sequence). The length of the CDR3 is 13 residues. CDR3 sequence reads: CASSQTANTEAFF. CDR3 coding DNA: TGTGCCAGCAGTCAGACGGCTAACACTGAAGCTTTCTTT.